The clone carrying this TCR beta chain was counted many times. What it binds is not known. A single record per CDR3 protein comes from TCRdb applying MiXCR to the RT-PCR reads. The repertoire consists of under 550,000 distinct CDR3 sequences, with 7.5% to 8.5% occurring once and the leading ten covering roughly 13%. This record comes from a study of response to subunit inactivated influenza vaccine. Germline-derived CDR1 and CDR2 are DFQATT and SNEGSKA (reference sequence). This CDR3 region has 12 residues. The V gene lost 1 base and the J gene lost 5 bases, with 8 bases spanning the gap. Findings of the study overall: There was a suggestion from the authors that each seasonal influenza vaccination recruits few new T cells.

Sequenced material: PBMCs from blood, taken around 25 months after vaccination. This TCR was recovered from a man between 45 and 75 years old who received an inactivated influenza vaccine. This rearrangement joins TRBV20-1 to TRBJ2-5; D is unclear. CDR3 DNA: TGCAGTGCTAGAGTACCCGGCGAGACCCAGTACTTC. It specifies CSARVPGETQYF.